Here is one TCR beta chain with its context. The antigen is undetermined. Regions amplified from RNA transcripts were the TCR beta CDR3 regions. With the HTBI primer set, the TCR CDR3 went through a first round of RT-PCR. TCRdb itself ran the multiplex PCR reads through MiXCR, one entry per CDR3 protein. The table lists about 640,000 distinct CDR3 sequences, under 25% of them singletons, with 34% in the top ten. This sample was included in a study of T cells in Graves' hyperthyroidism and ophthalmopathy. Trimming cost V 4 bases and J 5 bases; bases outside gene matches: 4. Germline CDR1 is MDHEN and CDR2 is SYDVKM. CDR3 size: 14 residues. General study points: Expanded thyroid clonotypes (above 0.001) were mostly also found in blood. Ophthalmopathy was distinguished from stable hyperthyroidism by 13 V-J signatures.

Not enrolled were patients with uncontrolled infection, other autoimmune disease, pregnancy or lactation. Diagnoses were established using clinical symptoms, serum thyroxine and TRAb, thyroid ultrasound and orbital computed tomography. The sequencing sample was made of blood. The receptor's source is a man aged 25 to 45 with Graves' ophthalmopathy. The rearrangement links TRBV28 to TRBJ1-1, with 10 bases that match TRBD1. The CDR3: CASSSTGGETEAFF. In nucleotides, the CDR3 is TGTGCCAGCAGTTCGACAGGGGGCGAAACTGAAGCTTTCTTT.